These 15 T cell receptor beta chains were all obtained from the same sample, sequenced in a study of blood T cell repertoires in COVID-19. Repertoires were generated with immunoSEQ multiplex PCR, while TCRdb's copy carries only in-frame clones and drops some. Of fewer than 350,000 clones detected, 85% appear once; the ten largest clones hold 2% to 3%. Sequencing was carried out using PBMCs or T cells enriched from blood (not recorded which). The receptors originated from a woman aged 45-59 years who had recovered from COVID-19.

This clone has only a few counts. The V call is TRBV6-5, the J call TRBJ1-2; TRBD1 is a possible D gene (5 bases). Trimming took off 2 bases at V and 7 bases at J, with 14 bases between the two ends. This CDR3 contains 14 residues. Germline V gene lookup returns CDR1 MNHEY and CDR2 SVGAGI. The CDR3 nucleotides read TGTGCCAGCAGTTACATGTCAGGGCAGCTTGGCTACACCTTC. Its translation: CASSYMSGQLGYTF.

The chain uses TRBV10-2 and TRBJ2-2; the D gene is possibly TRBD1 (5 bases). The CDR3 runs to 15 residues. CDR1 WSHSY and CDR2 SAAADI come from the germline V gene. The V and J ends lost 4 bases and 8 bases respectively, with 17 bases between them. The CDR3 spells CASSVAEWGLGELFF. The CDR3 nucleotides read TGCGCCAGCAGTGTTGCCGAATGGGGCTTAGGGGAGCTGTTTTTT.

The chain combines TRBV28 with TRBJ1-3, with D maybe TRBD1 (5 bases). The CDR3 loop spans 12 amino acids. V gave up 7 bases and J gave up 10 bases, with 14 bases separating them. Germline V gene data show CDR1 as MDHEN and CDR2 as SYDVKM. This CDR3 is CASTSGGGTIYF. The DNA of the CDR3 is TGTGCCAGCACCTCCGGGGGGGGTACCATATATTTT.

In this sample, this clone turned up a few times. This rearrangement joins TRBV28 to TRBJ1-2, with D perhaps TRBD1 (6 bases). Germline assignment: CDR1 MDHEN and CDR2 SYDVKM. CDR3 length: 13 amino acids. Between the trimmed V and J ends, which lost 3 bases and 4 bases, there was a span of 9 bases. The CDR3 loop is CASSFEGVYGYTF. CDR3 sequence (DNA): TGTGCCAGCAGTTTTGAGGGGGTCTATGGCTACACCTTC.

The chain carries TRBV24-1 and TRBJ2-7; 14 bases match TRBD2. The CDR3 length is 14 residues. Germline-derived CDR1 and CDR2 are KGHDR and SFDVKD. V lost 9 bases to trimming and J lost 5 bases; unmatched junction nucleotides: 5. The CDR3 region has the DNA TGTGCCACCTCAGGGACTAGCGGGGGTCACGAGCAGTACTTC. Translated: CATSGTSGGHEQYF.

The chain carries TRBV7-2 and TRBJ2-5, with a tentative D call TRBD2 (7 bases). V lost 1 base to trimming and J lost 4 bases, with 16 bases between them. CDR3 length: 16 residues. Germline V gives CDR1 SGHTA, CDR2 FQGNSA. CDR3: CASSLVGGGVRETQYF. The DNA for the CDR3 is TGTGCCAGCAGCTTAGTGGGAGGGGGGGTTAGAGAGACCCAGTACTTC.

This clone was found once. The rearrangement links TRBV11-3 to TRBJ1-5, with 9 bases fitting TRBD1. CDR1 is SGHNT, CDR2 YENEEA, per germline. V lost 4 bases and J lost 6; bases outside the gene matches: 10. The CDR3 runs 16 residues. The CDR3 sequence is CASSSTGTGFGQPQHF. CDR3 bases: TGTGCCAGCAGCTCCACCGGGACAGGGTTCGGTCAGCCCCAGCATTTT.

This chain connects TRBV7-8 to TRBJ2-6, with TRBD1 matching 9 bases. The CDR3 runs 18 residues. With V trimmed by 0 bases and J by 4 bases, 7 bases remained unmatched. Germline V lookup: CDR1 SGHVS, CDR2 FQNEAQ. The CDR3 loop is CASSLANRGRQGANVLTF. The CDR3 nucleotides are TGTGCCAGCAGCTTAGCGAACAGGGGGCGTCAAGGGGCCAACGTCCTGACTTTC.

In DNA form, the CDR3 reads TGTGCCAGCAGCGAGGGACAACCCCTTTTCACCGGGGAGCTGTTTTTT. Translating it yields CASSEGQPLFTGELFF. The gene calls are TRBV7-2 and TRBJ2-2; D possibly corresponds to TRBD1 (6 bases). V was clipped by 5 bases and J by 4 bases, with 17 bases between them. CDR3 length equals 16 residues. Looked up from germline, CDR1 is SGHTA and CDR2 is FQGNSA.

The rearrangement links TRBV19 to TRBJ1-2; 8 bases map to TRBD1. The junction had 14 bases not matched to a gene; V was cut back by 4 bases and J by 4 bases. The CDR3 runs to 17 residues. Germline CDR1 is LNHDA and CDR2 is SQIVND (reference sequence). The chain's CDR3 is CASSTSSTGARVYGYTF. The DNA for the CDR3 is TGTGCCAGTAGTACCTCTTCGACAGGGGCGCGCGTCTATGGCTACACCTTC.

CDR3 nucleotide sequence: TGCGCCAGCAGTGGGGGACTAGCGGATAGCAATGAGCAGTTCTTC. Translation gives CASSGGLADSNEQFF. This chain connects TRBV10-1 to TRBJ2-1, with TRBD2 identical over 11 bases. V trimming: 4 bases; J trimming: 6 bases; junction bases outside the gene matches: 5. CDR1 and CDR2 (germline): WNHNN, SYGVQD (reference sequence). The CDR3 is made up of 15 amino acids.

The chain employs TRBV27 and TRBJ2-3; D might be TRBD1 (6 bases). V lost 3 bases and J 3 bases, leaving 10 bases between the germline ends. This CDR3 is 14 amino acids long. The germline gives CDR1 MNHEY, CDR2 SMNVEV (reference sequence). The CDR3 loop reads CASSLNRATDTQYF. For the CDR3, the DNA is TGTGCCAGCAGTTTGAACAGGGCTACAGATACGCAGTATTTT.

CDR3 DNA: TGTGCCACAACCCCGGGACAGGGGTTCTACGAGCAGTACTTC. It encodes CATTPGQGFYEQYF. This chain connects TRBV19 to TRBJ2-7; 10 bases are a match to TRBD1. V lost 10 bases to trimming and J lost 3 bases; unmatched junction nucleotides: 9. The V gene's germline CDR1 is LNHDA and CDR2 SQIVND (reference sequence). The CDR3 is 14 residues long.

The gene calls are TRBV28 and TRBJ1-2; D uncertain. Between the trimmed V and J ends, which lost 1 base and 2 bases, there was a span of 8 bases. The CDR3 consists of 14 residues. Germline CDR1 and CDR2: MDHEN and SYDVKM. The CDR3 reads CASSLLRQNYGYTF. CDR3 sequence (DNA): TGTGCCAGCAGTTTATTGAGGCAGAACTATGGCTACACCTTC.

V is TRBV2 and J is TRBJ1-6; D may be TRBD1 (5 bases). Germline assignment: CDR1 SNHLY and CDR2 FYNNEI. The CDR3 contains 12 residues. The V gene lost 4 bases and the J gene lost 13 bases, with 11 bases spanning the gap. The DNA for the CDR3 is TGTGCCAGCAGTGGGGACCGGGGGCCCCTCCACTTT. Translating it yields CASSGDRGPLHF. The variable domain in full, with the rest retrieved from reference TRBV2 and TRBJ1-6, is EPEVTQTPSHQVTQMGQEVILRCVPISNHLYFYWYRQILGQKVEFLVSFYNNEISEKSEIFDDQFSVERPDGSNFTLKIRSTKLEDSAMYFCASSGDRGPLHFGNGTRLTVT.